This T cell receptor (beta chain) was found in a study of early T cells in non-severe SARS-CoV-2 infection. Study at large: Investigators sequenced bulk RNA drawn from unsorted whole blood, and chains remained unpaired. Study outcomes and limitations: Private and CD4 specificities were missed by VDJdb matching, which favored anti-spike CD8 responses.

A note on this clonotype: The antigen remains undetermined.

Trimming removed 0 bases at V and 2 bases at J, with 8 bases between. CDR3 length: 14 residues. Germline V gene sequence: CDR1 DFQATT, CDR2 SNEGSKA (reference sequence). Tagging with unique molecular identifiers was applied to individual cDNA molecules. TCRdb processed the 5' RACE reads anew with MiXCR; each CDR3 protein has one entry. This table holds roughly 75,000 distinct CDR3 sequences, roughly 12% found once. The material sequenced was whole blood. This TCR was recovered from an adult who was a healthcare worker with PCR-confirmed SARS-CoV-2 infection or an uninfected control (not recorded which). The chain is built from TRBV20-1 and TRBJ1-5; D remains ambiguous. The CDR3 region has the DNA TGCAGTGCTAGAGATCCGAAGCGCAATCAGCCCCAGCATTTT. Translating gives CSARDPKRNQPQHF.